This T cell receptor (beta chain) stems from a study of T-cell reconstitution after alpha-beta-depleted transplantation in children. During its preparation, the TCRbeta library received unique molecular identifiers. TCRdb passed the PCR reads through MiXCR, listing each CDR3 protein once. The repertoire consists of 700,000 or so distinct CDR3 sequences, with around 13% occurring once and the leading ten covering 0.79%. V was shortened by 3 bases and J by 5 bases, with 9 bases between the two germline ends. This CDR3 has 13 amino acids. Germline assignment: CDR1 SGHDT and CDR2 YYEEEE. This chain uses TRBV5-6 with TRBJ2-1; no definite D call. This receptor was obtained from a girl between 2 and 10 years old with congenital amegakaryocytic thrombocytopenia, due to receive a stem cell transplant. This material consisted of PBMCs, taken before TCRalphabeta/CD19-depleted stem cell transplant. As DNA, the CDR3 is TGTGCCAGCAGCTACCCGACGGACAATGAGCAGTTCTTC. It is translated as CASSYPTDNEQFF.